This T cell receptor (beta chain) originates from a study of CD8 T cells in ankylosing spondylitis. Regarding the study as a whole: A motif in TCR beta, a set of roughly eight highly homologous variants, appeared characteristic of ankylosing spondylitis blood. From matched ankylosing spondylitis synovial fluid, disease-linked clones were reportedly recovered at significantly enriched levels.

Using its own MiXCR run on the 5' RACE reads, TCRdb lists one record per CDR3 protein. The sample lists some 220,000 distinct CDR3 sequences, 10% occurring once. Germline CDR1 is GTSNPN and CDR2 is SVGIG (reference sequence). Trimming left V 4 bases short and J 2 bases short, with 11 bases between. The CDR3 totals 13 residues. Turning to this clonotype: What it binds is not known.

The sequence came from a male donor with ankylosing spondylitis or in good health (not recorded which). The sample consisted of blood, either unsorted or a sorted T cell fraction (not recorded which). The rearrangement joins TRBV30 to TRBJ1-1; D call uncertain. CDR3 DNA: TGTGCCTGGAACGGCCGATTAAACACTGAAGCTTTCTTT. The encoded protein is CAWNGRLNTEAFF.